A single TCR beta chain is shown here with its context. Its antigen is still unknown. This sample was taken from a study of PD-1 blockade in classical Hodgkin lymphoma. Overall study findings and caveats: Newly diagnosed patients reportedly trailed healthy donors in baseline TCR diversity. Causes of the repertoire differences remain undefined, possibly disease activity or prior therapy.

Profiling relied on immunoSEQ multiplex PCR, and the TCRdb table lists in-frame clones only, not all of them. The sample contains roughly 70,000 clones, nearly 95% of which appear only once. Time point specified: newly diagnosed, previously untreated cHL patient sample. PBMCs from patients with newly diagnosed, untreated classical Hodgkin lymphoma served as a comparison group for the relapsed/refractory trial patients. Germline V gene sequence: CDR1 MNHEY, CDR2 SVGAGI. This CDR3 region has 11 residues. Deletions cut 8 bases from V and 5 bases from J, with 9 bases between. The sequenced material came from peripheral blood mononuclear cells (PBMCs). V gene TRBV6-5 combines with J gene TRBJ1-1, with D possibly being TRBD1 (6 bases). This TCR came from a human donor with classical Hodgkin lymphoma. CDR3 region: CASERGTEAFF. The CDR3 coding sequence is TGTGCCAGCGAAAGGGGGACTGAAGCTTTCTTT.